This entry lists 17 T cell receptor beta chains sequenced from one sample in a study of shared clonotypes between healthy human individuals. Libraries were prepared by immunoSEQ multiplex PCR; TCRdb keeps only in-frame clonotypes and omits some of them. The table includes 950,000 to 1,300,000 clones, 65% to 75% detected once. The sequenced material came from memory CD4+ T cells sorted from blood. The subset is: CD45RA-negative fraction. The receptors shown here come from a young man in good health.

The CDR3 is CSVGQARYEQYF. CDR3 coding DNA: TGCAGCGTTGGACAGGCGCGCTACGAGCAGTACTTC. The rearrangement joins TRBV29-1 to TRBJ2-5; D may be TRBD1 (6 bases). Gene TRBJ2-7 matches the end of the DNA better, so the J call may be wrong. The CDR3 is 12 amino acids. Germline CDR1 is SQVTM and CDR2 is ANQGSEA.

Comments on this clone: This likely traces to a read error, being one base from a far larger clone. Other DNA sequences in this specimen translate into the identical CDR3. This chain uses TRBV10-3 with TRBJ2-5; D is uncertain. Judging by the DNA end, TRBJ2-7 fits better; the J call may be wrong. The CDR3 has 11 amino acids. From germline, CDR1 is ENHRY and CDR2 SYGVKD. CDR3 coding DNA: TGTGCCATCAGTGATGGCTACGAGCAGTACTTC. Translating gives CAISDGYEQYF.

This sequence joins TRBV6-5 and TRBJ2-7; D might be TRBD2 (6 bases). CDR1 and CDR2 from the germline V gene are MNHEY and SVGAGI. The germline V and J ends were trimmed by 2 bases and 3 bases, with 14 bases remaining between them. CDR3 length: 15 amino acids. The CDR3 DNA follows: TGTGCCAGCAGTTACGGCGGAGGGGTGTTCTACGAGCAGTACTTC. Translating it yields CASSYGGGVFYEQYF.

The sample holds one count of this clone. Possible read error: a much larger clone is one base away. This chain uses TRBV11-1 with TRBJ2-7; 7 positions match TRBD1. CDR3 size: 15 residues. Germline V lookup: CDR1 SGHAT, CDR2 FQDESV (reference sequence). With V trimmed by 3 bases and J by 2 bases, 7 bases remained unmatched. This chain's CDR3 is CASSFARDRPYEQYF. CDR3 nucleotide sequence: TGTGCCAGCAGCTTCGCCCGGGACAGACCCTACGAGCAGTACTTC.

This sequence joins TRBV10-3 and TRBJ1-2; maybe TRBD1 (5 bases). V was pared by 6 bases and J by 4 bases, with 9 bases between. CDR1 ENHRY and CDR2 SYGVKD come from the germline V gene. The CDR3 spans 12 residues. The CDR3 here is CAISRDGYGYTF. In DNA form, the CDR3 reads TGTGCCATCAGCCGGGACGGCTATGGCTACACCTTC.

This sequence joins TRBV5-8 and TRBJ2-2, with D perhaps assigned TRBD1 or TRBD2 (5 bases each). This CDR3 has 15 amino acids. Germline V gene data show CDR1 as SGHTS and CDR2 as YDEGEE. With 3 bases removed from V and 1 base from J, the gap between germline ends came to 10 bases. The CDR3 protein is CASSYWGKNTGELFF. CDR3 DNA sequence: TGTGCCAGCAGCTACTGGGGGAAGAACACCGGGGAGCTGTTTTTT.

This clone was detected once. The rearrangement joins TRBV6-6 to TRBJ2-4; tentative D call: TRBD1 (6 bases). The CDR3 is made up of 15 amino acids. Germline V gene lookup returns CDR1 MNHNY and CDR2 SVGAGI (reference sequence). The V end lost 1 base, the J end lost 7 bases, and 14 bases lay between the germline ends. CDR3 residues: CASSYLGKGENIQYF. CDR3 sequence (DNA): TGTGCCAGCAGTTACTTGGGAAAGGGGGAGAACATTCAGTACTTC.

The chain is built from TRBV7-2 and TRBJ2-2, with D perhaps TRBD1 (5 bases). The CDR3 is 13 residues long. Trimming left V 2 bases short and J 7 bases short, with 8 bases between. Per the germline V gene, CDR1 is SGHTA and CDR2 is FQGNSA. The CDR3 DNA sequence: TGTGCCAGCAGCTTACTAAGGGGCGGGGAGCTGTTTTTT. This gives the protein CASSLLRGGELFF.

The chain joins TRBV12-5 to TRBJ2-7; perhaps TRBD2 as D (5 bases). CDR1 is LGHNT and CDR2 is FRNRAP in the germline V gene. V lost 2 bases, J lost 4 bases, and 15 bases lay in between. There are 15 residues in the CDR3. The CDR3 DNA follows: TGTGCTAGTGGTTTGAGGGTCCAGCGGAGTTACGAGCAGTACTTC. Protein product: CASGLRVQRSYEQYF. Complete variable domain (other parts from reference TRBV12-5 and TRBJ2-7): DARVTQTPRHKVTEMGQEVTMRCQPILGHNTVFWYRQTMMQGLELLAYFRNRAPLDDSGMPKDRFSAEMPDATLATLKIQPSEPRDSAVYFCASGLRVQRSYEQYFGPGTRLTVT.

The rearrangement joins TRBV7-2 to TRBJ2-2; 7 positions match TRBD2. V was pared by 5 bases and J by 0 bases, with 6 bases of the junction left unmatched. Germline V lookup: CDR1 SGHTA, CDR2 FQGNSA. The CDR3 runs 16 residues. CDR3 protein: CASSPPGLANTGELFF. The CDR3 DNA is TGTGCCAGCAGCCCTCCCGGACTAGCGAACACCGGGGAGCTGTTTTTT. The entire variable domain, with the rest obtained from reference TRBV7-2 and TRBJ2-2, is as follows: GAGVSQSPSNKVTEKGKDVELRCDPISGHTALYWYRQSLGQGLEFLIYFQGNSAPDKSGLPSDRFSAERTGGSVSTLTIQRTQQEDSAVYLCASSPPGLANTGELFFGEGSRLTVL.

The chain links TRBV9 to TRBJ1-2, with D possibly matching TRBD1 (5 bases). V shed 5 bases and J shed 4 bases, with 15 bases lying between them. The CDR3 extends over 14 amino acids. Germline CDR1 SGDLS, CDR2 YYNGEE. This CDR3 is CASRPSGTVYGYTF. As DNA, the CDR3 is TGTGCCAGCAGACCCTCCGGGACGGTCTATGGCTACACCTTC. Variable domain in full (rest from reference TRBV9 and TRBJ1-2): DSGVTQTPKHLITATGQRVTLRCSPRSGDLSVYWYQQSLDQGLQFLIQYYNGEERAKGNILERFSAQQFPDLHSELNLSSLELGDSALYFCASRPSGTVYGYTFGSGTRLTVV.

Only one count was recorded for this clone. V is TRBV6-5 and J is TRBJ2-1; D is uncertain. The germline V and J ends were trimmed by 8 bases and 16 bases, with 21 bases remaining between them. The CDR3 contains 12 residues. CDR1 is MNHEY, CDR2 SVGAGI, per germline. This CDR3 is CASRSPLGSFFF. In DNA form, the CDR3 reads TGTGCCAGCCGGTCCCCTCTCGGCTCTTTCTTCTTC.

The chain is built from TRBV7-9 and TRBJ1-2; no firm D call. Germline CDR1 is SEHNR and CDR2 is FQNEAQ (reference sequence). Deletions cut 2 bases from V and 0 bases from J, with 10 bases between. The CDR3 loop spans 15 amino acids. The CDR3 sequence is CASSLRETSNYGYTF. CDR3 sequence (DNA): TGTGCCAGCAGCTTAAGAGAAACCTCTAACTATGGCTACACCTTC.

The rearrangement uses TRBV4-1 and TRBJ2-2; 13 bases are a match to TRBD2. The junction had 2 bases not matched to a gene; V was cut back by 1 base and J by 6 bases. Germline-derived CDR1 and CDR2 are MGHRA and YSYEKL. This CDR3 has 16 residues. CDR3 bases: TGCGCCAGCAGCCAAGGGGGACTAGCGGGGTCCGGGGAGCTGTTTTTT. Its protein is CASSQGGLAGSGELFF.

This chain connects TRBV29-1 to TRBJ1-1; D unclear. Germline V lookup: CDR1 SQVTM, CDR2 ANQGSEA. The V and J ends lost 7 bases and 0 bases respectively, with 9 bases between them. The CDR3 is made up of 12 amino acids. The CDR3 region has the DNA TGCAGCGCCCGCGCCTTGAACACTGAAGCTTTCTTT. Its translation: CSARALNTEAFF. Looking up the rest from reference TRBV29-1 and TRBJ1-1 gives the full variable domain: SAVISQKPSRDICQRGTSLTIQCQVDSQVTMMFWYRQQPGQSLTLIATANQGSEATYESGFVIDKFPISRPNLTFSTLTVSNMSPEDSSIYLCSARALNTEAFFGQGTRLTVV.

The chain has TRBV28 and TRBJ2-2; the D gene is possibly TRBD1 (5 bases). The germline CDR1 and CDR2 sequences are MDHEN and SYDVKM. V lost 5 bases and J 3 bases, leaving 13 bases between the germline ends. The CDR3 has 15 amino acids. The CDR3 loop reads CASSKGAFDTGELFF. The CDR3 nucleotides are TGTGCCAGCAGTAAAGGGGCGTTTGACACCGGGGAGCTGTTTTTT. Based on the CDR3 plus reference TRBV28 and TRBJ2-2, the full variable domain is DVKVTQSSRYLVKRTGEKVFLECVQDMDHENMFWYRQDPGLGLRLIYFSYDVKMKEKGDIPEGYSVSREKKERFSLILESASTNQTSMYLCASSKGAFDTGELFFGEGSRLTVL.

This clone is a singleton in its sample. The V call is TRBV28, the J call TRBJ2-3, with D unclear. The CDR3 is made up of 13 amino acids. V was shortened by 7 bases and J by 2 bases, with 10 bases between the two germline ends. Germline loops: CDR1 MDHEN, CDR2 SYDVKM. The CDR3 nucleotides read TGTGCCAGCACGGACGGAGACACAGATACGCAGTATTTT. Amino acid sequence: CASTDGDTDTQYF. The entire variable domain, with the rest obtained from reference TRBV28 and TRBJ2-3, is as follows: DVKVTQSSRYLVKRTGEKVFLECVQDMDHENMFWYRQDPGLGLRLIYFSYDVKMKEKGDIPEGYSVSREKKERFSLILESASTNQTSMYLCASTDGDTDTQYFGPGTRLTVL.